The 28 T cell receptor beta chains given below trace back to one sample, sequenced in a study of T cell responses to AZD1222 COVID-19 vaccine. Clones were sequenced by immunoSEQ multiplex PCR, and TCRdb holds only the in-frame ones, with some missing. Of 90,000 to 100,000 clones listed, 88% were seen once; the top ten hold approximately 15%. The source material was peripheral blood, sampled 28 days after the second AZD1222 dose. All receptors derive from an adult who received the AZD1222 COVID-19 vaccine.

This clone was seen once. The gene calls are TRBV6-1 and TRBJ1-2; tentative D call: TRBD1 (5 bases). V shed 2 bases and J shed 3 bases, with 13 bases lying between them. In germline, CDR1 is MNHNS, CDR2 SASEGT. The CDR3 contains 15 residues. For the CDR3, the DNA is TGTGCCAGCAGTGAAAAGGGGAATCCTTACTATGGCTACACCTTC. Amino acids: CASSEKGNPYYGYTF.

The V call is TRBV5-4, the J call TRBJ2-5, with TRBD2 identical over 7 bases. The trim removed 0 bases at V and 4 bases at J, leaving 6 bases unmatched. The CDR3 has 15 residues. The germline V gene encodes CDR1 SGHNT and CDR2 YYREEE (reference sequence). The CDR3 DNA reads TGTGCCAGCAGCTTGGGTTGGGGGGGAGGAGAGACCCAGTACTTC. Translating gives CASSLGWGGGETQYF.

This clone was counted a few times. The chain recombines TRBV18 with TRBJ2-2, with D perhaps matching TRBD2 (6 bases). Germline V gene data show CDR1 as KGHSH and CDR2 as LQKENI. The CDR3 loop spans 15 amino acids. Trimming removed 6 bases at V and 7 bases at J, with 18 bases between. The CDR3: CASSAREASVGELFF. In DNA, the CDR3 is TGTGCCAGCTCGGCCAGGGAAGCTAGCGTCGGGGAGCTGTTTTTT.

J is TRBJ2-7 and V is TRBV7-9; 15 bases line up with TRBD2. From germline, CDR1 is SEHNR and CDR2 FQNEAQ (reference sequence). The V segment lost 5 bases and the J segment 5 bases; nucleotides outside the gene matches: 7. CDR3 length: 16 amino acids. The CDR3 sequence is CASSRGLAGGIDEQYF. The DNA of the CDR3 is TGTGCCAGCAGCAGGGGACTAGCGGGAGGAATCGACGAGCAGTACTTC.

The chain uses TRBV7-3 and TRBJ2-1; 9 bases are shared with TRBD2. V lost 3 bases and J lost 3; bases outside the gene matches: 3. The CDR3 consists of 15 residues. Germline V gene sequence: CDR1 SGHTA, CDR2 FQGTGA. CDR3 protein: CASSFQTSGYNEQFF. Written as DNA, the CDR3 is TGTGCCAGCAGCTTCCAGACTAGCGGCTACAATGAGCAGTTCTTC.

The chain couples TRBV7-9 to TRBJ2-7; 10 nucleotides agree with TRBD2. CDR1 is SEHNR, CDR2 FQNEAQ, per germline (reference sequence). This CDR3 contains 14 residues. The ends lost 5 bases at V and 5 bases at J; junction bases unmatched: 6. CDR3 DNA sequence: TGTGCCAGCAGCACCGGACTAGCGGCTGACGAGCAGTACTTC. Its protein product is CASSTGLAADEQYF. The entire variable domain, with the rest obtained from reference TRBV7-9 and TRBJ2-7, is as follows: DTGVSQNPRHKITKRGQNVTFRCDPISEHNRLYWYRQTLGQGPEFLTYFQNEAQLEKSRLLSDRFSAERPKGSFSTLEIQRTEQGDSAMYLCASSTGLAADEQYFGPGTRLTVT.

The V and J genes are TRBV2 and TRBJ1-5; 10 nucleotides line up with TRBD1. Germline assignment: CDR1 SNHLY and CDR2 FYNNEI. This CDR3 comprises 15 residues. Trimming at V came to 3 bases and at J to 3 bases, leaving 2 bases not matched to a gene. This CDR3 is CASSEGQGINQPQHF. The DNA for the CDR3 is TGTGCCAGCAGTGAGGGACAGGGGATCAATCAGCCCCAGCATTTT. The whole variable domain, filled in from reference TRBV2 and TRBJ1-5, reads EPEVTQTPSHQVTQMGQEVILRCVPISNHLYFYWYRQILGQKVEFLVSFYNNEISEKSEIFDDQFSVERPDGSNFTLKIRSTKLEDSAMYFCASSEGQGINQPQHFGDGTRLSIL.

The chain joins TRBV7-9 to TRBJ1-1, with 9 bases lining up with TRBD1. V gave up 2 bases and J gave up 3 bases; unmatched junction bases: 13. This CDR3 comprises 18 residues. The V gene's germline CDR1 is SEHNR and CDR2 FQNEAQ (reference sequence). The DNA of the CDR3 is TGTGCCAGCAGCTTAAGAAAGGTCGGACAGGGGATCTACACTGAAGCTTTCTTT. It codes for CASSLRKVGQGIYTEAFF.

The chain combines TRBV4-1 with TRBJ2-3, with a possible D match to TRBD2 (5 bases). Germline V CDR1 and CDR2: MGHRA, YSYEKL. Trimming removed 4 bases from V and 0 bases from J, with 14 bases in between. This CDR3 region has 16 residues. The CDR3 DNA reads TGCGCCAGCAGCCTAAACCCTAGCAGGAGCACAGATACGCAGTATTTT. Protein: CASSLNPSRSTDTQYF.

This clone was seen just once. The chain joins TRBV2 to TRBJ2-5, with a weak D call TRBD2 (6 bases). CDR3 length: 19 amino acids. The V end was cut by 3 bases, the J end by 3 bases, with 26 bases between. Per the germline V gene, CDR1 is SNHLY and CDR2 is FYNNEI. CDR3 amino acids: CASSEGGRTAIIIEETQYF. The CDR3, as DNA: TGTGCCAGCAGTGAGGGAGGTCGAACAGCTATTATCATCGAAGAGACCCAGTACTTC.

The chain recombines TRBV30 with TRBJ1-5, with D possibly TRBD1 on 6 matching bases. From germline, CDR1 is GTSNPN and CDR2 SVGIG (reference sequence). The CDR3 covers 16 residues. Trimming removed 4 bases from V and 2 bases from J, with 18 bases in between. The CDR3: CAWTEGTGAGNQPQHF. In DNA, the CDR3 is TGTGCCTGGACCGAGGGTACGGGGGCAGGCAATCAGCCCCAGCATTTT.

The rearrangement links TRBV27 to TRBJ2-7; perhaps D is TRBD1 or TRBD2 (5 bases each). CDR1 is MNHEY, CDR2 SMNVEV, per germline (reference sequence). The length of the CDR3 is 14 residues. V was shortened by 4 bases and J by 0 bases, with 10 bases between the two germline ends. The CDR3: CASSWDESSYEQYF. The CDR3 nucleotides read TGTGCCAGCAGTTGGGACGAGAGCTCCTACGAGCAGTACTTC.

In this sample, this clone turned up a few times. The chain joins TRBV10-3 to TRBJ1-3; D remains unclear. CDR1 is ENHRY, CDR2 SYGVKD, per germline. With 7 bases removed from V and 0 bases from J, the gap between germline ends came to 13 bases. CDR3 length: 15 amino acids. The CDR3 sequence: CAITQGTDSGNTIYF. The CDR3 DNA sequence: TGTGCCATCACTCAAGGCACGGACTCTGGAAACACCATATATTTT.

This clone was seen once. In nucleotides, the CDR3 is TGTGCCAGCAGTTTTGAGAGAGACCGTCATGAGCAGTTCTTC. Residues: CASSFERDRHEQFF. This chain connects TRBV27 to TRBJ2-1; D gene ambiguous. Germline lookup yields CDR1 MNHEY and CDR2 SMNVEV (reference sequence). The CDR3 consists of 14 residues. V lost 3 bases and J 8 bases, leaving 14 bases between the germline ends.

The rearrangement uses TRBV5-6 and TRBJ1-6; TRBD1 matches 7 bases. The V segment lost 3 bases and the J segment 7 bases; nucleotides outside the gene matches: 10. This CDR3 has 16 residues. Germline loops: CDR1 SGHDT, CDR2 YYEEEE. The CDR3 DNA reads as TGTGCCAGCAGCTCCCTGAAGACAGGGACCAATTCACCCCTCCACTTT. Translating it yields CASSSLKTGTNSPLHF.

The chain is built from TRBV2 and TRBJ2-5, with D tentatively TRBD2 (7 bases). The V gene's germline CDR1 is SNHLY and CDR2 FYNNEI. Between the trimmed V and J ends, which lost 3 bases and 7 bases, there was a span of 15 bases. The CDR3 contains 14 residues. CDR3 region: CASSDFRGARTQYF. The CDR3 DNA reads as TGTGCCAGCAGTGATTTCCGGGGGGCGCGGACCCAGTACTTC.

The chain employs TRBV7-8 and TRBJ2-7; 14 positions match TRBD2. The V gene's germline CDR1 is SGHVS and CDR2 FQNEAQ. This CDR3 comprises 18 residues. J lost 6 bases, V lost 0 bases, and 10 bases had no gene match. This CDR3 is CASSLAPGTSGSGGEQYF. CDR3 bases: TGTGCCAGCAGCTTAGCTCCAGGGACTAGCGGGAGCGGCGGCGAGCAGTACTTC.

This rearrangement joins TRBV11-2 to TRBJ2-7; D uncertain. This CDR3 has 13 residues. With 4 bases removed from V and 0 bases from J, the gap between germline ends came to 7 bases. Per germline, CDR1 SGHAT and CDR2 FQNNGV. CDR3 in amino acids: CASSYASSYEQYF. In DNA form, the CDR3 reads TGTGCCAGCAGCTACGCCAGCTCCTACGAGCAGTACTTC.

This clone was picked up one time. The chain has TRBV29-1 and TRBJ1-1, with D possibly matching TRBD1 (6 bases). The germline V and J ends were trimmed by 4 bases and 0 bases, with 15 bases remaining between them. There are 15 residues in the CDR3. Per the germline V gene, CDR1 is SQVTM and CDR2 is ANQGSEA. CDR3 protein: CSVVEGRGLNTEAFF. CDR3 bases: TGCAGCGTTGTAGAGGGCAGGGGCTTGAACACTGAAGCTTTCTTT.

The chain combines TRBV9 with TRBJ1-3; D possibly corresponds to TRBD1 (6 bases). Germline V CDR1 and CDR2: SGDLS, YYNGEE. The CDR3 is made up of 15 amino acids. The V and J ends lost 3 bases and 4 bases respectively, with 14 bases between them. The chain's CDR3 is CASSGTGLTGNTIYF. The CDR3 coding sequence is TGTGCCAGCAGCGGTACAGGGCTAACGGGAAACACCATATATTTT.

The chain recombines TRBV6-1 with TRBJ2-7, with D tentatively TRBD2 (5 bases). From germline, CDR1 is MNHNS and CDR2 SASEGT. Trimming pared 3 bases from V and 2 bases from J, leaving 17 bases between. The CDR3 consists of 16 residues. CDR3 residues: CASSESFMAGAYEQYF. CDR3 nucleotides: TGTGCCAGCAGTGAGAGCTTCATGGCGGGCGCCTACGAGCAGTACTTC.

The genes are TRBV6-6 and TRBJ1-1; no firm D call. The CDR3 runs to 13 residues. Germline V gene sequence: CDR1 MNHNY, CDR2 SVGAGI (reference sequence). V shed 4 bases and J shed 1 base, with 7 bases lying between them. In nucleotides, the CDR3 is TGTGCCAGCAGTTCCGACAAGAACACTGAAGCTTTCTTT. Its translation is CASSSDKNTEAFF.

The chain has TRBV25-1 and TRBJ1-5, with D uncertain. The CDR3 runs 14 residues. CDR1 is MGHDK and CDR2 is SYGVNS in the germline V gene. Deletions cut 6 bases from V and 0 bases from J, with 9 bases between. CDR3 protein: CASSRTDSNQPQHF. The CDR3 DNA reads TGTGCCAGCAGCCGAACCGATAGCAATCAGCCCCAGCATTTT. The complete variable domain, with remaining parts taken from reference TRBV25-1 and TRBJ1-5, reads EADIYQTPRYLVIGTGKKITLECSQTMGHDKMYWYQQDPGMELHLIHYSYGVNSTEKGDLSSESTVSRIRTEHFPLTLESARPSHTSQYLCASSRTDSNQPQHFGDGTRLSIL.

The chain uses TRBV28 and TRBJ1-6; a possible D gene is TRBD1 (6 bases). CDR1 MDHEN and CDR2 SYDVKM come from the germline V gene. CDR3 length: 15 amino acids. Trimming took 8 bases from V and 3 from J, leaving 14 bases between them. CDR3 DNA: TGTGCCAGCTACACAGGGCACTACTATAATTCACCCCTCCACTTT. It codes for CASYTGHYYNSPLHF.

The rearrangement links TRBV5-1 to TRBJ2-7, with 8 bases lining up with TRBD2. From germline, CDR1 is SGHRS and CDR2 YFSETQ. With V trimmed by 1 base and J by 0 bases, 9 bases remained unmatched. The CDR3 has 17 residues. CDR3 sequence reads: CASSLFTSGELSYEQYF. Written as DNA, the CDR3 is TGCGCCAGCAGCTTGTTTACTAGCGGAGAACTCTCCTACGAGCAGTACTTC.

This sequence joins TRBV3-1 (or the pseudogene TRBV3-2) and TRBJ1-6; D might be TRBD1 (5 bases). V gave up 4 bases and J gave up 10 bases, with 17 bases separating them. Germline V CDR1 and CDR2: LGHDT, YNNKEL (reference sequence). CDR3 length: 15 amino acids. DNA for the CDR3: TGTGCCAGCAGCCCTAGAGCGGGGGGAGAGTCACCCCTCCACTTT. Encoded protein: CASSPRAGGESPLHF.

V and J are TRBV19 and TRBJ2-3; 9 positions agree with TRBD1. V gave up 6 bases and J gave up 2 bases; unmatched junction bases: 9. This CDR3 has 16 amino acids. Germline V gives CDR1 LNHDA, CDR2 SQIVND (reference sequence). In nucleotides, the CDR3 is TGTGCCAGTAGCCAAGACAGGGGGACCATCACAGATACGCAGTATTTT. The encoded protein is CASSQDRGTITDTQYF.

V gene TRBV5-1 combines with J gene TRBJ2-7; perhaps D is TRBD1 or TRBD2 (5 bases each). Germline loops: CDR1 SGHRS, CDR2 YFSETQ. The CDR3 totals 13 residues. V was clipped by 0 bases and J by 4 bases, with 8 bases between them. This CDR3 is CASSLEGRYEQYF. The CDR3, as DNA: TGCGCCAGCAGCTTGGAGGGGAGATACGAGCAGTACTTC.